The sequence of this T cell receptor (beta chain) was determined in a study of cytomegalovirus exposure and HLA in healthy donors. The CDR3 runs 12 residues. Germline V lookup: CDR1 SGHVS, CDR2 FQNEAQ. PCR amplification relied on 60 Vbeta primers (plus 13 Jbeta primers). The protocol was immunoSEQ multiplex PCR, while the TCRdb copy is restricted to in-frame clones and leaves out a portion. The table has over 65,000 clones, 65% to 85% seen once; the top ten hold 2.5% to 3.5%. This chain uses TRBV7-8 with TRBJ1-1; D remains ambiguous. What was sequenced was PBMCs. The receptor comes from a woman in her 30s in good health and CMV-seronegative. CDR3 bases: TGTGCTGCCATCGGGGAGAACACTGAAGCTTTCTTT. Amino acid sequence: CAAIGENTEAFF. Using reference TRBV7-8 and TRBJ1-1 for the parts outside the CDR3, the full variable domain is GAGVSQSPRYKVAKRGQDVALRCDPISGHVSLFWYQQALGQGPEFLTYFQNEAQLDKSGLPSDRFFAERPEGSVSTLKIQRTQQEDSAVYLCAAIGENTEAFFGQGTRLTVV.